Listed below are T cell receptor beta chains from one sample, sequenced in a study of cytomegalovirus exposure and HLA in healthy donors. Clones were read by immunoSEQ multiplex PCR, and TCRdb kept only the in-frame ones, dropping some. There are 150,000 to 200,000 clones in the sample, with 0.74% held by the top ten. The sequenced sample was PBMCs. The receptors come from a boy younger than 18 in good health and CMV-seronegative. Both conserved end residues are part of each CDR3. Each record gives: V gene, J gene, CDR3 length, D gene, CDR3 protein, CDR3 DNA. The D gene is left open where the match is weak.

TRBV5-4	TRBJ2-1	16	-	CASSSGVAGSYNEQFF	TGTGCCAGCAGCTCGGGAGTAGCAGGGTCCTACAATGAGCAGTTCTTC
TRBV4-1	TRBJ2-2	15	TRBD2	CASSPRTGLEGELFF	TGCGCCAGCAGCCCGCGGACCGGACTAGAAGGGGAGCTGTTTTTT
TRBV6-6	TRBJ1-6	16	TRBD1	CASTDRGPYENSPLHF	TGTGCCAGCACCGACAGGGGGCCCTATGAGAATTCACCCCTCCACTTT
TRBV6-5	TRBJ1-1	14	TRBD1	CASSLRTGYTEAFF	TGTGCCAGCAGCCTTCGGACAGGATACACTGAAGCTTTCTTT
TRBV5-1	TRBJ1-1	20	-	CASSTHGGVGKNSVNTEAFF	TGCGCCAGCAGCACACATGGAGGAGTGGGGAAAAACTCCGTGAACACTGAAGCTTTCTTT
TRBV15	TRBJ1-1	13	-	CATSRVGGAEAFF	TGTGCCACCAGCAGAGTTGGAGGGGCTGAAGCTTTCTTT
TRBV27	TRBJ2-7	14	TRBD2	CASSWGSGGYEQYF	TGTGCCAGCAGTTGGGGTAGCGGGGGCTACGAGCAGTACTTC
TRBV4-3	TRBJ2-1	16	-	CASSQATGEPYNEQFF	TGCGCCAGCAGCCAAGCCACGGGGGAGCCCTACAATGAGCAGTTCTTC
TRBV11-2	TRBJ2-6	18	-	CASSLGAGQRSGANVLTF	TGTGCCAGCAGCTTAGGAGCAGGGCAAAGGTCTGGGGCCAACGTCCTGACTTTC
TRBV7-2	TRBJ2-7	12	TRBD1	CASSPTGGEQYF	TGTGCCAGCAGCCCTACAGGGGGCGAGCAGTACTTC
TRBV19	TRBJ1-6	14	-	CASSIRTRNSPLHF	TGTGCCAGTAGCATTCGGACTAGGAATTCACCCCTCCACTTT
TRBV7-6	TRBJ1-2	14	TRBD1	CASSGQGAQSGYTF	TGTGCCAGCAGTGGACAGGGGGCGCAATCCGGCTACACCTTC
TRBV2	TRBJ1-1	14	-	CASSERDRLTEAFF	TGTGCCAGCAGTGAAAGAGACAGACTCACTGAAGCTTTCTTT
TRBV13	TRBJ1-2	16	-	CASAGGPVVFNYGYTF	TGTGCCAGTGCAGGAGGGCCGGTAGTGTTTAACTATGGCTACACCTTC
TRBV11-2	TRBJ2-1	15	TRBD1	CASSFGTGGFSEQFF	TGTGCCAGCAGCTTTGGGACAGGGGGATTCAGTGAGCAGTTCTTC
TRBV4-1	TRBJ1-4	13	-	CASSPAADEKLFF	TGCGCCAGCAGCCCCGCGGCAGATGAAAAACTGTTTTTT
TRBV6-6	TRBJ1-5	14	-	CASSYRQSNQPQHF	TGTGCCAGCAGTTACAGACAGAGCAATCAGCCCCAGCATTTT
TRBV5-1	TRBJ1-2	15	-	CASSQTPNPSVGYTF	TGCGCCAGCAGCCAGACACCGAATCCGTCTGTCGGCTACACCTTC
TRBV9	TRBJ2-7	15	TRBD1	CASSVDPGQGREQYF	TGTGCCAGCAGCGTAGACCCGGGACAGGGGCGCGAGCAGTACTTC
TRBV9	TRBJ2-5	17	TRBD2	CASSASRLAGRQETQYF	TGTGCCAGCAGCGCATCAAGACTAGCGGGGCGCCAAGAGACCCAGTACTTC
TRBV7-2	TRBJ2-3	13	-	CASSFLQGDTQYF	TGTGCCAGCAGCTTTCTACAGGGAGATACGCAGTATTTT
TRBV2	TRBJ2-2	12	-	CASWPGAGELFF	TGTGCCTCATGGCCAGGGGCCGGGGAGCTGTTTTTT
TRBV18	TRBJ1-4	17	-	CASSPPVGQHWGEKLFF	TGTGCCAGCTCACCACCGGTGGGGCAGCATTGGGGTGAAAAACTGTTTTTT
TRBV27	TRBJ2-2	16	-	CASRLWSQGISGELFF	TGTGCCAGCAGGTTATGGAGTCAGGGGATATCCGGGGAGCTGTTTTTT
TRBV6-5	TRBJ1-1	15	-	CASSYSPYMNTEAFF	TGTGCCAGCAGTTACAGCCCCTATATGAACACTGAAGCTTTCTTT
TRBV10-3	TRBJ2-5	14	TRBD1	CAIPVKRQGNSQYF	TGTGCCATCCCCGTCAAGAGACAGGGAAATTCCCAGTACTTC
TRBV10-2	TRBJ2-1	15	TRBD2	CASNGGSGGENEQFF	TGCGCCAGCAATGGGGGTAGCGGGGGGGAGAATGAGCAGTTCTTC
TRBV7-2	TRBJ2-7	19	TRBD2	CASSSPAATSGGRAYEQYF	TGTGCCAGCAGCTCCCCCGCAGCGACTAGCGGGGGGCGTGCCTACGAGCAGTACTTC
TRBV28	TRBJ1-1	12	-	CASSLSRGKAFF	TGTGCCAGCAGTTTAAGTCGGGGAAAAGCTTTCTTT
TRBV6-5	TRBJ2-7	15	-	CASSYSPRGAGEQYF	TGTGCCAGCAGTTACTCGCCGCGGGGCGCGGGAGAGCAGTACTTC
TRBV10-2	TRBJ1-2	15	TRBD1	CASNPGQIYTYGYTF	TGCGCCAGCAACCCGGGACAGATATACACCTATGGCTACACCTTC
TRBV5-4	TRBJ1-5	13	-	CASSDGLYQPQHF	TGTGCCAGCAGCGATGGACTTTATCAGCCCCAGCATTTT
TRBV7-9	TRBJ1-3	14	-	CASSLASAGNTIYF	TGTGCCAGCAGCTTAGCGTCAGCTGGAAACACCATATATTTT
TRBV5-1	TRBJ1-4	16	TRBD1	CASSTPRDSGGEKLFF	TGCGCCAGCAGCACCCCCCGGGACAGTGGCGGTGAAAAACTGTTTTTT
TRBV18	TRBJ1-3	13	-	CASSPDIGNTIYF	TGTGCCAGCTCACCCGACATCGGAAACACCATATATTTT
TRBV5-1	TRBJ1-5	17	-	CASSFGRGLESNQPQHF	TGCGCCAGCAGCTTCGGGCGGGGGTTGGAAAGCAATCAGCCCCAGCATTTT
TRBV18	TRBJ2-5	16	TRBD2	CASSLGLAGYQETQYF	TGTGCCAGCTCACTGGGACTAGCGGGGTACCAAGAGACCCAGTACTTC
TRBV13	TRBJ1-1	15	TRBD1	CASSRRGQPNTEAFF	TGTGCCAGCAGCAGAAGGGGACAGCCGAACACTGAAGCTTTCTTT
TRBV30	TRBJ1-4	13	-	CAWSVQGAEKLFF	TGTGCCTGGAGTGTACAGGGAGCGGAAAAACTGTTTTTT
TRBV6-1	TRBJ1-1	12	-	CASSLEGPEAFF	TGTGCCAGCAGTTTGGAGGGGCCTGAAGCTTTCTTT
TRBV4-1	TRBJ2-3	15	TRBD2	CASSQRGGEPDTQYF	TGCGCCAGCAGCCAACGGGGGGGGGAGCCAGATACGCAGTATTTT
TRBV5-6	TRBJ2-1	14	TRBD1	CASSGDRGVGEQFF	TGTGCCAGCAGCGGGGACAGGGGAGTAGGTGAGCAGTTCTTC
TRBV9	TRBJ2-7	15	TRBD1	CASSRKTGGYDEQYF	TGTGCCAGCAGCCGAAAGACAGGGGGATACGATGAGCAGTACTTC
TRBV7-9	TRBJ1-1	12	-	CASSRQPTEAFF	TGTGCCAGCAGCCGACAGCCCACTGAAGCTTTCTTT
TRBV5-1	TRBJ2-2	14	-	CASSLPGNTGELFF	TGCGCCAGCAGCTTGCCAGGGAACACCGGGGAGCTGTTTTTT
TRBV15	TRBJ2-7	15	-	CATSWIGGEVYEQYF	TGTGCCACCAGCTGGATAGGGGGGGAGGTCTACGAGCAGTACTTC
TRBV7-2	TRBJ2-5	15	-	CASSFWGRIQETQYF	TGTGCCAGCAGCTTTTGGGGCCGGATACAAGAGACCCAGTACTTC
TRBV6-5	TRBJ1-1	14	TRBD1	CASSLEAGGTEAFF	TGTGCCAGCAGTTTGGAGGCAGGGGGCACTGAAGCTTTCTTT
TRBV4-2	TRBJ2-5	14	-	CASSLPGDPETQYF	TGTGCCAGCAGCCTCCCCGGGGATCCAGAGACCCAGTACTTC
TRBV4-1	TRBJ1-3	15	-	CASSQDASEVDTIYF	TGCGCCAGCAGCCAAGATGCTTCGGAGGTTGACACCATATATTTT
TRBV2	TRBJ2-5	14	TRBD2	CASKTSGGYETQYF	TGTGCCAGTAAGACTAGCGGGGGGTATGAGACCCAGTACTTC
TRBV27	TRBJ2-3	17	TRBD1	CASSRILTGTGSDTQYF	TGTGCCAGCAGCCGTATATTAACCGGGACAGGGTCAGATACGCAGTATTTT
TRBV5-1	TRBJ2-5	15	-	CASSLFRRGGETQYF	TGCGCCAGCAGCTTGTTTCGGAGGGGTGGAGAGACCCAGTACTTC
TRBV27	TRBJ1-1	13	-	CASSWTATSEAFF	TGTGCCAGCAGTTGGACAGCGACCTCTGAAGCTTTCTTT
TRBV5-1	TRBJ2-1	14	-	CASSTGGLSREQFF	TGCGCCAGCAGCACCGGGGGGCTCTCCAGGGAGCAGTTCTTC
TRBV28	TRBJ1-4	14	TRBD1	CAGGNRGRDEKLFF	TGTGCCGGGGGGAACAGGGGGCGCGATGAAAAACTGTTTTTT
TRBV19	TRBJ1-5	12	-	CASRLQEQPQHF	TGTGCCAGTAGACTTCAAGAACAGCCCCAGCATTTT